The count of the clone carrying this TCR beta chain is one. This table comes from immunoSEQ multiplex PCR, and its TCRdb copy is limited to in-frame clones, with some not included. The repertoire has fewer than 75,000 clones, around 93% of them found once; the top ten carry roughly 3.5%. This CDR3 is built from 14 residues. The germline V gene encodes CDR1 SGHRS and CDR2 YFSETQ. V shed 4 bases and J 8 bases; nucleotides not matched to a gene: 8. This specimen belongs to a study of T cell changes during pregnancy in multiple sclerosis. This TCR was sampled from a female donor in good health, enrolled as a control in a pregnancy study. Sequences were derived from peripheral blood, sampled after pregnancy. This chain links TRBV5-1 with TRBJ2-1; 8 bases line up with TRBD2. The chain's CDR3 is CASSHTAGGDEQFF. The CDR3, as DNA: TGCGCCAGCAGCCACACGGCGGGGGGCGATGAGCAGTTCTTC.